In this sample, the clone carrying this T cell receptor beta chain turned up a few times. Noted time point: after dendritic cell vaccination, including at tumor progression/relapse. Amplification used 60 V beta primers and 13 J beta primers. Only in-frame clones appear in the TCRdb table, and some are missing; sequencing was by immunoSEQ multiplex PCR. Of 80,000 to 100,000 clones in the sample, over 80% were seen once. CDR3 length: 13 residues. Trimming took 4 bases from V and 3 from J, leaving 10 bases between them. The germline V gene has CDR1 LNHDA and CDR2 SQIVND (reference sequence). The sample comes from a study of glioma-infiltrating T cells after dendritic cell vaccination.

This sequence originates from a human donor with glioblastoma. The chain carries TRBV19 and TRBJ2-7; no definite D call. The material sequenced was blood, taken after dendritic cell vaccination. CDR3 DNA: TGTGCCAGTAGTAGGGCCAGGCGCTACGAGCAGTACTTC. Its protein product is CASSRARRYEQYF.